This record concerns one T cell receptor beta chain sequence. What it binds is unknown. TCRdb processed the 5' RACE reads anew with MiXCR; each CDR3 protein has one entry. Of under 300,000 distinct CDR3 sequences listed, 6.5% are singletons. These data belong to a study of identical twins. Study-wide results and limits: Twin sharing of out-of-frame TCR alpha was underestimated by models in monozygotic pairs. In beta out-of-frame sequences, the excess sharing between twins was weaker.

This CDR3 spans 13 amino acids. Germline-derived CDR1 and CDR2 are LNHDA and SQIVND (reference sequence). V lost 4 bases, J lost 6 bases, and 6 bases stayed unmatched. The same sample was also used in a study of T cells expressing NK-cell markers. That work adds: HCMV serostatus: most of the eight sequenced donors positive, one negative.

The source is a woman aged 18-29 years in good health. This chain uses TRBV19 with TRBJ2-7; 7 nucleotides match TRBD1. Specimen: CD8+ T cells sorted from blood. CDR3: CASSTLSGGEQYF. The DNA of the CDR3 is TGTGCCAGTAGTACCCTTTCAGGGGGCGAGCAGTACTTC.